The present TCR beta chain was sequenced within a study of beta chain features in type 1 diabetes. Study outcomes and limitations: Patients and controls would be equally affected if PCR favored shorter templates. Insertion counts at VDJ junctions were lower in type 1 diabetes patients, who also showed more deletions there.

It was via CD45RO/CCR7/CD25/CD127/CD95/CD27 that CD4+ naive, central memory, regulatory and stem cell-like memory cells were sorted. All of the isolated RNA was reverse transcribed, so expressed TCRB transcripts were sequenced. The protocol was immunoSEQ multiplex PCR, while the TCRdb copy is restricted to in-frame clones and leaves out a portion. The table includes roughly 290,000 clones, around 7.8% detected once. A remark on this clone: What it binds is unknown.

Sequencing was done on a sample of central memory CD4+ T cells from blood. The receptor's source is a woman between 18 and 30 years old in good health.

The CDR3 spells CASSLDGQANQPQHF. The DNA for the CDR3 is TGTGCCAGCAGCTTAGATGGACAGGCTAATCAGCCCCAGCATTTT. The V gene is TRBV11-2, the J gene TRBJ1-5; TRBD1 matches at 7 bases. The CDR3 spans 15 residues. With 0 bases clipped from V and 4 bases from J, the junction kept 3 bases outside the gene matches. Germline V gene data show CDR1 as SGHAT and CDR2 as FQNNGV.